One sample yielded the 25 T cell receptor beta chains listed below, sequenced in a study of T cell changes during pregnancy in multiple sclerosis. Assay: immunoSEQ multiplex PCR; the TCRdb copy retains only in-frame clones and omits some. Found here are 35,000 to 45,000 clones, roughly 90% of them singletons; the top ten hold 4.1%. The sequencing here drew on CD8+ T cells from peripheral blood mononuclear cells, taken in the first trimester of pregnancy. Receptor source: a female donor with multiple sclerosis, enrolled in a pregnancy study.

Here the CDR3 DNA reads TGTGCCAGCAGCGGGGGGACAGTGAACACCGGGGAGCTGTTTTTT. The encoded protein is CASSGGTVNTGELFF. The V gene is TRBV7-2, the J gene TRBJ2-2, with TRBD1 as a possible D gene (7 bases). Germline CDR1 is SGHTA and CDR2 is FQGNSA. The CDR3 covers 15 residues. V was clipped by 5 bases and J by 1 base, with 11 bases between them. The variable domain in full, completed from reference TRBV7-2 and TRBJ2-2, reads GAGVSQSPSNKVTEKGKDVELRCDPISGHTALYWYRQSLGQGLEFLIYFQGNSAPDKSGLPSDRFSAERTGGSVSTLTIQRTQQEDSAVYLCASSGGTVNTGELFFGEGSRLTVL.

The chain carries TRBV11-2 and TRBJ2-3; D may be TRBD1 (6 bases). The V and J ends lost 5 bases and 6 bases respectively, with 18 bases between them. Germline V gene lookup returns CDR1 SGHAT and CDR2 FQNNGV. CDR3 length: 15 amino acids. CDR3 residues: CASSVAGAFSDTQYF. In DNA form, the CDR3 reads TGTGCCAGCAGCGTCGCAGGGGCTTTCTCGGATACGCAGTATTTT.

The genes are TRBV9 and TRBJ2-2; 9 bases agree with TRBD1. This CDR3 spans 16 amino acids. Unmatched junction bases numbered 7, after V lost 3 bases and J lost 4 bases. Germline V gene lookup returns CDR1 SGDLS and CDR2 YYNGEE. The CDR3 DNA reads TGTGCCAGCAGCGATCAAGGACAGGGGAGCACCGGGGAGCTGTTTTTT. It yields the protein CASSDQGQGSTGELFF.

This rearrangement joins TRBV9 to TRBJ2-3; no firm D call. The germline V gene has CDR1 SGDLS and CDR2 YYNGEE. The CDR3 sequence is 12 residues long. V dropped 3 bases and J dropped 2 bases, with 4 bases sitting between them. The CDR3 region has the DNA TGTGCCAGCAGCGCATTCACAGATACGCAGTATTTT. Encoded protein: CASSAFTDTQYF.

This chain joins TRBV19 and TRBJ1-6; 9 bases line up with TRBD1. The germline V gene encodes CDR1 LNHDA and CDR2 SQIVND (reference sequence). The CDR3 loop spans 15 amino acids. V gave up 5 bases and J gave up 9 bases; unmatched junction bases: 8. CDR3 loop: CASSLGQGAGSPLHF. For the CDR3, the DNA is TGTGCCAGTAGTCTGGGACAGGGTGCGGGTTCACCCCTCCACTTT.

This sequence joins TRBV9 and TRBJ2-3, with 9 bases aligning to TRBD2. After removal of 8 bases from V and 0 bases from J, the junction contained 7 bases not matched to a gene. CDR1 SGDLS and CDR2 YYNGEE come from the germline V gene. This CDR3 is built from 15 residues. In DNA form, the CDR3 reads TGTGCCAGTCAAGCGGGGGGCTCTAGCACAGATACGCAGTATTTT. This codes for CASQAGGSSTDTQYF.

In this sample, this clone turned up once. The gene calls are TRBV7-6 and TRBJ1-6; 8 bases align to TRBD1. In germline, CDR1 is SGHVS, CDR2 FNYEAQ. The CDR3 loop spans 14 amino acids. V gave up 5 bases and J gave up 7 bases; unmatched junction bases: 4. The DNA of the CDR3 is TGTGCCAGCAGCGCGACAGGGGAAAATTCACCCCTCCACTTT. Translated, it gives CASSATGENSPLHF. Full variable domain (missing parts from reference TRBV7-6 and TRBJ1-6): GAGVSQSPRYKVTKRGQDVALRCDPISGHVSLYWYRQALGQGPEFLTYFNYEAQQDKSGLPNDRFSAERPEGSISTLTIQRTEQRDSAMYRCASSATGENSPLHFGNGTRLTVT.

V gene TRBV11-3 combines with J gene TRBJ2-7; tentatively, D is TRBD1 (6 bases). The CDR3 spans 13 residues. V gave up 4 bases and J gave up 9 bases, with 16 bases separating them. CDR1 is SGHNT and CDR2 is YENEEA in the germline V gene. Here the CDR3 reads CASSSYPGDRQYF. In DNA form, the CDR3 reads TGTGCCAGCAGCTCCTACCCAGGGGATCGGCAGTACTTC. Based on the CDR3 plus reference TRBV11-3 and TRBJ2-7, the full variable domain is EAGVVQSPRYKIIEKKQPVAFWCNPISGHNTLYWYLQNLGQGPELLIRYENEEAVDDSQLPKDRFSAERLKGVDSTLKIQPAELGDSAVYLCASSSYPGDRQYFGPGTRLTVT.

The chain employs TRBV21-1 and TRBJ2-5; TRBD1 reflects the table's D call only, with no check against the DNA. TRBV21-1 is annotated as a pseudogene. This CDR3 has 14 amino acids. As DNA, the CDR3 is TGTGCCAGCAGCAAGGGCAGTGCTGAAGAGACCCAGTACTTC. Amino acids: CASSKGSAEETQYF.

This clone was counted a single time. The chain uses TRBV6-1 and TRBJ2-7, with a weak D call TRBD1 (6 bases). From germline, CDR1 is MNHNS and CDR2 SASEGT. The CDR3 spans 13 residues. Trimming left V 5 bases short and J 2 bases short, with 10 bases between. DNA of the CDR3: TGTGCCAGCAGTATGGACAGCCCCTACGAGCAGTACTTC. This sequence encodes CASSMDSPYEQYF.

The rearrangement uses TRBV7-6 and TRBJ1-3; 9 nucleotides agree with TRBD1. The CDR3 is 15 amino acids. Germline CDR1 reads SGHVS; CDR2 reads FNYEAQ. The ends lost 5 bases at V and 4 bases at J; junction bases unmatched: 6. CDR3: CASSPQGARGNTIYF. The CDR3 region has the DNA TGTGCCAGCAGCCCACAGGGGGCGCGGGGAAACACCATATATTTT. The full variable domain, rest sourced from reference TRBV7-6 and TRBJ1-3, is GAGVSQSPRYKVTKRGQDVALRCDPISGHVSLYWYRQALGQGPEFLTYFNYEAQQDKSGLPNDRFSAERPEGSISTLTIQRTEQRDSAMYRCASSPQGARGNTIYFGEGSWLTVV.

The chain employs TRBV7-6 and TRBJ2-7; D is possibly TRBD2 (6 bases). The CDR3 consists of 15 residues. The germline V gene encodes CDR1 SGHVS and CDR2 FNYEAQ. Trimming removed 1 base from V and 6 bases from J, with 16 bases in between. The CDR3 is CASSLVGGVTAEQYF. In DNA form, the CDR3 reads TGTGCCAGCAGCTTAGTGGGGGGAGTGACTGCCGAGCAGTACTTC.

The chain carries TRBV27 and TRBJ2-7; D gene uncertain. The CDR3 runs 9 residues. The ends were cut back, 11 bases at V and 6 bases at J, with 8 bases in the middle. In germline, CDR1 is MNHEY, CDR2 SMNVEV (reference sequence). CDR3 loop: CAVGVEQYF. The CDR3 nucleotides read TGTGCCGTTGGAGTCGAGCAGTACTTC.

This chain connects TRBV1 to TRBJ1-2; the D call in the table, TRBD1, was not verified against the DNA. TRBV1 is labeled a pseudogene. The CDR3 runs 15 residues. The CDR3 loop reads CTSSQDRQGGYGYTF. For the CDR3, the DNA is TGCACCAGCAGCCAAGATCGACAGGGAGGCTATGGCTACACCTTC.

This CDR3 reads CASRGGSSYDGQYF. The CDR3 region has the DNA TGTGCCAGCAGGGGAGGCAGCTCCTACGATGGGCAGTACTTC. The chain couples TRBV28 to TRBJ2-7; a weak D match, TRBD2 (6 bases). The CDR3 has 14 residues. CDR1 and CDR2 from the germline V gene are MDHEN and SYDVKM. V lost 6 bases and J lost 9, with 21 bases in between.

This sequence joins TRBV5-1 and TRBJ1-1; D remains unclear. CDR1 is SGHRS, CDR2 YFSETQ, per germline. This CDR3 has 13 residues. Between the trimmed V and J ends, which lost 3 bases and 6 bases, there was a span of 12 bases. CDR3 region: CASSSSGNPEAFF. Here the CDR3 DNA reads TGCGCCAGCAGCTCCTCAGGAAACCCTGAAGCTTTCTTT.

The chain recombines TRBV4-3 with TRBJ2-4, with D maybe TRBD2 (6 bases). Germline CDR1 is LGHNA and CDR2 is YSLEER. The germline V and J ends were trimmed by 0 bases and 3 bases, with 15 bases remaining between them. The CDR3 length is 17 residues. In DNA form, the CDR3 reads TGCGCCAGCAGCCAAGACGGACCCGGGGGTTACAAAAACATTCAGTACTTC. Protein sequence: CASSQDGPGGYKNIQYF.

The J gene is TRBJ2-7, the V gene TRBV6-6; 7 bases agree with TRBD1. The V gene end was trimmed by 4 bases and the J gene end by 6 bases; junction bases not matched to a gene: 6. The germline V gene encodes CDR1 MNHNY and CDR2 SVGAGI (reference sequence). There are 13 residues in the CDR3. CDR3: CASSLTTGIEQYF. Here the CDR3 DNA reads TGTGCCAGCAGTTTGACGACAGGGATCGAGCAGTACTTC.

V usage is TRBV5-6 and J usage is TRBJ1-4, with 9 bases lining up with TRBD1. V was pared by 5 bases and J by 5 bases, with 4 bases of the junction left unmatched. The CDR3 spans 14 residues. Germline lookup yields CDR1 SGHDT and CDR2 YYEEEE. The CDR3 coding sequence is TGTGCCAGCAGGAAGGGACAGGGAAATGAAAAACTGTTTTTT. Residues: CASRKGQGNEKLFF.

The rearrangement uses TRBV27 and TRBJ1-1, with D possibly TRBD1 on 5 matching bases. V lost 7 bases, J lost 3 bases, and 24 bases lay in between. The CDR3 runs 17 residues. Germline CDR1 is MNHEY and CDR2 is SMNVEV (reference sequence). The CDR3 coding sequence is TGTGCCAGCAACACCATCGGGAGAGGGGCAATGGACACTGAAGCTTTCTTT. Translation gives CASNTIGRGAMDTEAFF.

V usage is TRBV5-6 and J usage is TRBJ1-5; tentatively, D is TRBD1 (6 bases). The V and J ends lost 2 bases and 7 bases respectively, with 13 bases between them. The CDR3 consists of 14 residues. Germline V CDR1 and CDR2: SGHDT, YYEEEE. CDR3 coding DNA: TGTGCCAGCAGCTTCATGACAGGTAACCAGCCCCAGCATTTT. As protein: CASSFMTGNQPQHF.

The rearrangement uses TRBV4-1 and TRBJ1-2, with 7 bases identical to TRBD1. The germline gives CDR1 MGHRA, CDR2 YSYEKL. With V trimmed by 0 bases and J by 5 bases, 15 bases remained unmatched. The length of the CDR3 is 18 residues. CDR3 protein: CASSQEGQQGGWGYGYTF. In nucleotides, the CDR3 is TGCGCCAGCAGCCAAGAGGGACAGCAAGGAGGGTGGGGGTATGGCTACACCTTC.

The V call is TRBV27, the J call TRBJ2-3, with 8 positions matching TRBD2. This CDR3 comprises 14 residues. CDR1 is MNHEY and CDR2 is SMNVEV in the germline V gene (reference sequence). V gave up 6 bases and J gave up 0 bases; unmatched junction bases: 2. The CDR3 region is CASRPGGSTDTQYF. The CDR3, as DNA: TGTGCCAGCAGACCGGGGGGGAGCACAGATACGCAGTATTTT.

Only one count was recorded for this clone. V gene TRBV5-8 combines with J gene TRBJ1-1; no clear D gene. The CDR3 is 14 amino acids. Germline V gene data show CDR1 as SGHTS and CDR2 as YDEGEE. V gave up 0 bases and J gave up 1 base, with 7 bases separating them. CDR3 region: CASSLGRWNTEAFF. The CDR3 DNA sequence: TGTGCCAGCAGCTTGGGGAGATGGAACACTGAAGCTTTCTTT.

The rearrangement uses TRBV4-3 and TRBJ2-3, with TRBD1 identical over 8 bases. Germline V lookup: CDR1 LGHNA, CDR2 YSLEER. The CDR3 consists of 17 residues. J was trimmed by 2 bases and V by 0 bases; bases with no gene match: 7. The DNA of the CDR3 is TGCGCCAGCAGCCAAGACCCCCAGGGGGCAGTCACAGATACGCAGTATTTT. Translating it yields CASSQDPQGAVTDTQYF.